A selection of T cell receptor beta chains follows, all from one sample in a study of CD8 T cells in Susac syndrome. TCRdb called the immunoSEQ multiplex PCR reads again in MiXCR, with one record for every CDR3 protein. The sample yields about 240,000 distinct CDR3 sequences, about 96% seen once. Sequencing input: CD4+ T cells from PBMCs. The source of these receptors is a human donor with Susac syndrome. CDR3s include the opening cysteine and the closing phenylalanine or tryptophan. The order of the fields is V gene, clone size, D gene, J gene, CDR3 length, CDR3 protein, CDR3 DNA. A D gene is named only where the DNA matches it firmly. The size entry is marked missing in some rows and otherwise reads once, few, many or a size class.

v_call: TRBV20-1; clone_size: -; d_call: TRBD2; j_call: TRBJ2-1; cdr3_length: 13; cdr3_aa: CSARDSGFNEQFF; cdr3_nt: TGCAGTGCTAGGGATAGCGGGTTCAATGAGCAGTTCTTC
v_call: TRBV4-2; clone_size: -; d_call: TRBD2; j_call: TRBJ2-3; cdr3_length: 17; cdr3_aa: CASSQVGTGGGGDTQYF; cdr3_nt: TGTGCCAGCAGCCAAGTCGGTACGGGAGGCGGGGGAGATACGCAGTATTTT
v_call: TRBV29-1; clone_size: -; d_call: -; j_call: TRBJ2-3; cdr3_length: 17; cdr3_aa: CSVEVRWGSGSTDTQYF; cdr3_nt: TGCAGCGTTGAAGTTCGGTGGGGAAGCGGGAGCACAGATACGCAGTATTTT
v_call: TRBV28; clone_size: -; d_call: -; j_call: TRBJ2-5; cdr3_length: 14; cdr3_aa: CASRDYGRQETQYF; cdr3_nt: TGTGCCAGCAGGGACTATGGTCGGCAAGAGACCCAGTACTTC
v_call: TRBV3-1; clone_size: -; d_call: -; j_call: TRBJ2-5; cdr3_length: 12; cdr3_aa: CASSQDEGSQYF; cdr3_nt: TGTGCCAGCAGCCAAGATGAAGGGTCCCAGTACTTC
v_call: TRBV29-1; clone_size: -; d_call: TRBD1; j_call: TRBJ2-5; cdr3_length: 17; cdr3_aa: CSVGRGPGQGRSETQYF; cdr3_nt: TGCAGCGTTGGAAGAGGACCGGGACAGGGGAGATCGGAGACCCAGTACTTC
v_call: TRBV10-3; clone_size: -; d_call: TRBD1; j_call: TRBJ1-1; cdr3_length: 16; cdr3_aa: CAIKTPSRTGSTEAFF; cdr3_nt: TGTGCCATCAAGACTCCCTCACGGACAGGGAGCACTGAAGCTTTCTTT
v_call: TRBV28; clone_size: -; d_call: TRBD1; j_call: TRBJ2-7; cdr3_length: 14; cdr3_aa: CASRTGTGRYEQYF; cdr3_nt: TGTGCCAGCAGGACCGGGACAGGTCGCTACGAGCAGTACTTC
v_call: TRBV9; clone_size: -; d_call: -; j_call: TRBJ1-1; cdr3_length: 17; cdr3_aa: CASSVDGGLALNTEAFF; cdr3_nt: TGTGCCAGCAGCGTCGACGGGGGTTTGGCTCTGAACACTGAAGCTTTCTTT
v_call: TRBV18; clone_size: -; d_call: TRBD1; j_call: TRBJ2-3; cdr3_length: 15; cdr3_aa: CASSPRTGGTDTQYF; cdr3_nt: TGTGCCAGCTCACCCCGGACAGGGGGGACAGATACGCAGTATTTT
v_call: TRBV3-1; clone_size: -; d_call: TRBD2; j_call: TRBJ2-7; cdr3_length: 17; cdr3_aa: CASSQPVGIAGLYEQYF; cdr3_nt: TGTGCCAGCAGCCAACCTGTGGGAATAGCGGGCCTCTACGAGCAGTACTTC
v_call: TRBV29-1; clone_size: -; d_call: TRBD2; j_call: TRBJ2-1; cdr3_length: 14; cdr3_aa: CSVGGTSGPLGQFF; cdr3_nt: TGCAGCGTTGGCGGGACTAGCGGACCCTTGGGGCAGTTCTTC
v_call: TRBV5-1; clone_size: -; d_call: -; j_call: TRBJ2-7; cdr3_length: 15; cdr3_aa: CASSLTTAKKYEQYF; cdr3_nt: TGCGCCAGCAGCTTGACAACAGCGAAAAAATACGAGCAGTACTTC
v_call: TRBV2; clone_size: -; d_call: TRBD1; j_call: TRBJ1-1; cdr3_length: 15; cdr3_aa: CASRQGSSDWAEAFF; cdr3_nt: TGTGCCAGCAGACAGGGGAGCTCGGACTGGGCTGAAGCTTTCTTT
v_call: TRBV15; clone_size: -; d_call: -; j_call: TRBJ2-1; cdr3_length: 14; cdr3_aa: CATSRDPTDNEQFF; cdr3_nt: TGTGCCACCAGCAGAGATCCTACCGACAATGAGCAGTTCTTC
v_call: TRBV15; clone_size: -; d_call: -; j_call: TRBJ2-2; cdr3_length: 14; cdr3_aa: CATSRDRDRGRLFF; cdr3_nt: TGTGCCACCAGCAGAGATAGGGACCGGGGGAGGCTGTTTTTT
v_call: TRBV29-1; clone_size: -; d_call: -; j_call: TRBJ1-4; cdr3_length: 14; cdr3_aa: CSVEVGLYGEKLFF; cdr3_nt: TGCAGCGTTGAAGTAGGGTTGTATGGAGAAAAACTGTTTTTT
v_call: TRBV5-1; clone_size: -; d_call: TRBD2; j_call: TRBJ2-5; cdr3_length: 16; cdr3_aa: CASGWTSGSRGETQYF; cdr3_nt: TGCGCCAGCGGCTGGACTAGCGGGAGTAGGGGAGAGACCCAGTACTTC
v_call: TRBV12-3/TRBV12-4; clone_size: -; d_call: -; j_call: TRBJ1-1; cdr3_length: 14; cdr3_aa: CASSLIRGNTEAFF; cdr3_nt: TGTGCCAGCAGTTTAATACGGGGAAACACTGAAGCTTTCTTT
v_call: TRBV9; clone_size: -; d_call: -; j_call: TRBJ2-7; cdr3_length: 18; cdr3_aa: CASSVDIDGKGRGYEQYF; cdr3_nt: TGTGCCAGCAGCGTAGACATCGATGGTAAGGGGAGAGGCTACGAGCAGTACTTC
v_call: TRBV7-8; clone_size: -; d_call: -; j_call: TRBJ2-5; cdr3_length: 15; cdr3_aa: CASSPLPGPQETQYF; cdr3_nt: TGTGCCAGCAGCCCGCTTCCGGGCCCCCAAGAGACCCAGTACTTC
v_call: TRBV27; clone_size: -; d_call: -; j_call: TRBJ1-2; cdr3_length: 16; cdr3_aa: CASRAPGLGTNYGYTF; cdr3_nt: TGTGCCAGCAGAGCCCCCGGATTGGGAACAAACTATGGCTACACCTTC
v_call: TRBV4-1; clone_size: -; d_call: TRBD1; j_call: TRBJ1-4; cdr3_length: 16; cdr3_aa: CASSQGQGALGEKLFF; cdr3_nt: TGCGCCAGCAGCCAGGGACAGGGGGCGCTCGGTGAAAAACTGTTTTTT
v_call: TRBV29-1; clone_size: -; d_call: TRBD2; j_call: TRBJ2-1; cdr3_length: 15; cdr3_aa: CSVEGGLAGAREQFF; cdr3_nt: TGCAGCGTTGAAGGCGGACTAGCGGGAGCACGCGAGCAGTTCTTC
v_call: TRBV29-1; clone_size: -; d_call: TRBD2; j_call: TRBJ2-3; cdr3_length: 14; cdr3_aa: CSVDSSGSGDTQYF; cdr3_nt: TGCAGCGTTGATAGTAGCGGGTCAGGAGATACGCAGTATTTT
v_call: TRBV9; clone_size: once; d_call: -; j_call: TRBJ2-1; cdr3_length: 15; cdr3_aa: CASSPNSSPYNEQFF; cdr3_nt: TGTGCCAGCAGCCCCAATAGCTCGCCGTACAATGAGCAGTTCTTC
v_call: TRBV20-1; clone_size: -; d_call: -; j_call: TRBJ2-7; cdr3_length: 13; cdr3_aa: CSAREGLYYEQYF; cdr3_nt: TGCAGTGCTAGAGAGGGACTTTACTACGAGCAGTACTTC
v_call: TRBV7-3; clone_size: -; d_call: -; j_call: TRBJ2-5; cdr3_length: 13; cdr3_aa: CASSATGKETQYF; cdr3_nt: TGTGCCAGCAGCGCCACAGGGAAAGAGACCCAGTACTTC
v_call: TRBV29-1; clone_size: -; d_call: -; j_call: TRBJ2-5; cdr3_length: 14; cdr3_aa: CAADPKGPEETQYF; cdr3_nt: TGCGCAGCGGATCCAAAGGGACCCGAAGAGACCCAGTACTTC
v_call: TRBV12-3/TRBV12-4; clone_size: -; d_call: -; j_call: TRBJ2-7; cdr3_length: 14; cdr3_aa: CASSFGRVLYEQYF; cdr3_nt: TGTGCCAGCAGTTTCGGCAGGGTACTCTACGAGCAGTACTTC
v_call: TRBV25-1; clone_size: -; d_call: -; j_call: TRBJ2-2; cdr3_length: 14; cdr3_aa: CASRTGQNTGELFF; cdr3_nt: TGTGCCAGCAGAACTGGACAAAACACCGGGGAGCTGTTTTTT
v_call: TRBV29-1; clone_size: -; d_call: -; j_call: TRBJ2-1; cdr3_length: 15; cdr3_aa: CSVGFRLARGNEQFF; cdr3_nt: TGCAGCGTTGGGTTCCGGCTAGCGCGTGGCAATGAGCAGTTCTTC
v_call: TRBV6-6; clone_size: -; d_call: -; j_call: TRBJ1-1; cdr3_length: 14; cdr3_aa: CASSPRAANTEAFF; cdr3_nt: TGTGCCAGCAGCCCGAGGGCCGCGAACACTGAAGCTTTCTTT
v_call: TRBV4-1; clone_size: -; d_call: TRBD2; j_call: TRBJ2-1; cdr3_length: 22; cdr3_aa: CASSQDKGRPSGTFSSYNEQFF; cdr3_nt: TGCGCCAGCAGCCAAGATAAAGGTAGGCCCAGCGGGACCTTCAGCTCCTACAATGAGCAGTTCTTC
v_call: TRBV6-1; clone_size: -; d_call: -; j_call: TRBJ2-5; cdr3_length: 11; cdr3_aa: CASGLVETQYF; cdr3_nt: TGTGCCTCGGGGTTGGTGGAGACCCAGTACTTC
v_call: TRBV24-1; clone_size: -; d_call: TRBD2; j_call: TRBJ2-1; cdr3_length: 16; cdr3_aa: CATSDLQASGDNEQFF; cdr3_nt: TGTGCCACCAGTGATTTGCAGGCTAGCGGGGACAATGAGCAGTTCTTC
v_call: TRBV20-1; clone_size: -; d_call: -; j_call: TRBJ2-7; cdr3_length: 11; cdr3_aa: CSAGAIYEQYF; cdr3_nt: TGCAGTGCCGGAGCAATATACGAGCAGTACTTC
v_call: TRBV12-3/TRBV12-4; clone_size: -; d_call: -; j_call: TRBJ1-5; cdr3_length: 16; cdr3_aa: CASSPRKSDGNQPQHF; cdr3_nt: TGTGCCAGCAGTCCACGGAAGTCCGACGGCAATCAGCCCCAGCATTTT
v_call: TRBV29-1; clone_size: once; d_call: -; j_call: TRBJ1-3; cdr3_length: 19; cdr3_aa: CSVRGVDIEPMRSGNTIYF; cdr3_nt: TGCAGCGTTAGGGGGGTTGACATCGAACCAATGCGCTCTGGAAACACCATATATTTT
v_call: TRBV7-3; clone_size: -; d_call: -; j_call: TRBJ1-2; cdr3_length: 14; cdr3_aa: CASSLSAGNYGYTF; cdr3_nt: TGTGCCAGCAGCTTGTCGGCAGGGAACTATGGCTACACCTTC
v_call: TRBV3-1; clone_size: -; d_call: -; j_call: TRBJ2-7; cdr3_length: 13; cdr3_aa: CASTPAHEGEQYF; cdr3_nt: TGTGCCAGCACCCCGGCACATGAGGGCGAGCAGTACTTC
v_call: TRBV9; clone_size: -; d_call: TRBD1; j_call: TRBJ1-2; cdr3_length: 12; cdr3_aa: CASSVYRGGYTF; cdr3_nt: TGTGCCAGCAGCGTTTACAGGGGAGGCTACACCTTC
v_call: TRBV30; clone_size: -; d_call: -; j_call: TRBJ2-2; cdr3_length: 13; cdr3_aa: CACPERAPGELFF; cdr3_nt: TGTGCCTGTCCAGAAAGAGCTCCCGGGGAGCTGTTTTTT
v_call: TRBV20-1; clone_size: -; d_call: TRBD1; j_call: TRBJ2-3; cdr3_length: 13; cdr3_aa: CSARDERGRKQYF; cdr3_nt: TGCAGTGCTAGAGATGAGAGGGGGCGGAAGCAGTATTTT
v_call: TRBV20-1; clone_size: -; d_call: -; j_call: TRBJ2-7; cdr3_length: 12; cdr3_aa: CSARDDLNEQYF; cdr3_nt: TGCAGTGCTAGAGATGATCTAAACGAGCAGTACTTC
v_call: TRBV5-1; clone_size: -; d_call: TRBD2; j_call: TRBJ2-3; cdr3_length: 14; cdr3_aa: CASSPGLGTDTQYF; cdr3_nt: TGCGCCAGCAGCCCGGGACTAGGCACAGATACGCAGTATTTT
v_call: TRBV29-1; clone_size: -; d_call: -; j_call: TRBJ1-4; cdr3_length: 14; cdr3_aa: CSVALGTGGEKLFF; cdr3_nt: TGCAGCGTGGCCTTAGGGACCGGCGGTGAAAAACTGTTTTTT
v_call: TRBV11-3; clone_size: -; d_call: -; j_call: TRBJ1-3; cdr3_length: 13; cdr3_aa: CASSPGQRNTIYF; cdr3_nt: TGTGCCAGCAGCCCGGGACAAAGAAACACCATATATTTT
v_call: TRBV20-1; clone_size: -; d_call: TRBD2; j_call: TRBJ2-2; cdr3_length: 14; cdr3_aa: CSAATSGYTGELFF; cdr3_nt: TGCAGTGCCGCGACTAGCGGGTACACCGGGGAGCTGTTTTTT
v_call: TRBV6-5; clone_size: -; d_call: TRBD2; j_call: TRBJ2-1; cdr3_length: 14; cdr3_aa: CASSYTGGRNEQFF; cdr3_nt: TGTGCCAGCAGTTACACGGGAGGAAGGAATGAGCAGTTCTTC
v_call: TRBV20-1; clone_size: -; d_call: -; j_call: TRBJ1-1; cdr3_length: 14; cdr3_aa: CSAIRPLGGTEAFF; cdr3_nt: TGCAGTGCTATTCGTCCCCTGGGAGGCACTGAAGCTTTCTTT
v_call: TRBV29-1; clone_size: -; d_call: TRBD2; j_call: TRBJ2-7; cdr3_length: 17; cdr3_aa: CSVGGLAGGNPSYEQYF; cdr3_nt: TGCAGCGTTGGAGGGTTAGCGGGAGGTAATCCCTCCTACGAGCAGTACTTC
v_call: TRBV20-1; clone_size: -; d_call: -; j_call: TRBJ2-1; cdr3_length: 12; cdr3_aa: CSARDNSDEQFF; cdr3_nt: TGCAGTGCTAGAGATAACTCTGATGAGCAGTTCTTC
v_call: TRBV21-1; clone_size: -; d_call: -; j_call: TRBJ2-3; cdr3_length: 18; cdr3_aa: CASSKNTSGRISTDTQYF; cdr3_nt: TGTGCCAGCAGCAAAAACACCAGCGGGAGGATCAGCACAGATACGCAGTATTTT
v_call: TRBV20-1; clone_size: -; d_call: -; j_call: TRBJ1-3; cdr3_length: 15; cdr3_aa: CSARAPGVRVGTIYF; cdr3_nt: TGCAGTGCTAGAGCCCCAGGGGTACGGGTTGGCACCATATATTTT
v_call: TRBV21-1; clone_size: -; d_call: -; j_call: TRBJ2-5; cdr3_length: 17; cdr3_aa: CASSDRRGAGPGETQYF; cdr3_nt: TGTGCCAGCAGCGACCGGCGGGGCGCGGGACCTGGTGAGACCCAGTACTTC
v_call: TRBV12-3/TRBV12-4; clone_size: -; d_call: TRBD1; j_call: TRBJ1-1; cdr3_length: 11; cdr3_aa: CASSWTGEAFF; cdr3_nt: TGTGCCAGCAGTTGGACAGGGGAAGCTTTCTTT